This T cell receptor (beta chain) is from a study of shared clonotypes between healthy human individuals. Study background: Three CD4 naive, three CD4 memory, two CD8 naive and one CD8 memory plate were used per donor.

V was trimmed by 2 bases and J by 4 bases, leaving 10 bases between them. This CDR3 contains 14 residues. Germline values: CDR1 MNHEY, CDR2 SVGAGI. In the case of this clone: Its antigen is as yet unknown.

The study, taken as a whole, reports: Rarefaction analysis demonstrated incomplete sorted-subset sequencing notwithstanding large depth. Among non-shared clonotypes, generation probabilities were lower than among those shared by all four donors. Among the subsets, naive ones generally showed larger estimated richness than memory ones.

CD45RO negativity and positive selection for CCR7 defined naive CD8 cells, a population that excluded terminally differentiated effector memory CD45RA+ cells. Clones were read by immunoSEQ multiplex PCR, and TCRdb kept only the in-frame ones, dropping some. The sample lists around 700,000 clones, 92% occurring once. The chain links TRBV6-5 to TRBJ2-3; D perhaps matches TRBD1 (5 bases). Sequencing used naive CD8+ T cells sorted from blood. The clonotype was recovered from a man aged 30 to 45 in good health. The CDR3 DNA sequence: TGTGCCAGCAGTTACAGTCTCAGGGCAGATACGCAGTATTTT. It specifies CASSYSLRADTQYF.